Below, 28 T cell receptor beta chains from the same sample are listed, as sequenced in a study of monozygotic twins with inflammatory bowel disease. TCRdb reprocessed the 5' RACE reads; each CDR3 protein has one entry and no DNA is given. This repertoire includes 200,000 to 250,000 distinct CDR3 sequences. Input material: blood. These receptors came from a human donor with ulcerative colitis or Crohn's disease, or a healthy co-twin of an affected twin (not recorded which).

The V gene is TRBV3-1, the J gene TRBJ2-7; TCRdb picks TRBD1, but there is no DNA to check that call. The CDR3 loop spans 15 amino acids. Germline V gives CDR1 LGHDT, CDR2 YNNKEL (reference sequence). This chain's CDR3 is CASSQPGQGFYEQYF.

The V call is TRBV20-1, the J call TRBJ1-4; TCRdb gives TRBD1 as the D gene, but with no DNA this cannot be confirmed. The CDR3 has 12 residues. Germline assignment: CDR1 DFQATT and CDR2 SNEGSKA (reference sequence). The CDR3 spells CSAPVGGQDSAF.

The V call is TRBV18, the J call TRBJ1-6. The length of the CDR3 is 14 residues. In germline, CDR1 is KGHSH, CDR2 LQKENI. The CDR3 is CASSPSLGDSPLHF.

The rearrangement uses TRBV25-1 and TRBJ1-5; with no DNA, the TCRdb D assignment of TRBD1 cannot be verified. There are 14 residues in the CDR3. Per the germline V gene, CDR1 is MGHDK and CDR2 is SYGVNS. The CDR3: CASESTGGNQPQHF.

This rearrangement joins TRBV6-1 to TRBJ2-7; no DNA is available, so the TRBD2 call from TCRdb remains unchecked. Per germline, CDR1 MNHNS and CDR2 SASEGT. This CDR3 has 14 residues. CDR3 protein: CASSPIGRAGEQYF.

The CDR3 sequence is CAILSGRGDEQFF. This chain connects TRBV10-3 to TRBJ2-1; with no DNA, the TCRdb D assignment of TRBD2 cannot be verified. This CDR3 region has 13 residues. CDR1 is ENHRY, CDR2 SYGVKD, per germline.

The chain couples TRBV18 to TRBJ2-1. The CDR3 is 11 residues long. Germline CDR1 KGHSH, CDR2 LQKENI. The CDR3 protein is CASRRYNEQFF. Full variable domain (outside the CDR3, taken from reference TRBV18 and TRBJ2-1): NAGVMQNPRHLVRRRGQEARLRCSPMKGHSHVYWYRQLPEEGLKFMVYLQKENIIDESGMPKERFSAEFPKEGPSILRIQQVVRGDSAAYFCASRRYNEQFFGPGTRLTVL.

The genes are TRBV11-3 and TRBJ2-5; TCRdb lists TRBD2, though no DNA is available to test this call. This CDR3 has 15 residues. Germline CDR1 reads SGHNT; CDR2 reads YENEEA. CDR3 loop: CASSPGGGIGETQYF.

This chain links TRBV6-5 with TRBJ2-7; TCRdb selects TRBD1, and the lack of DNA leaves this call unchecked. The germline V gene encodes CDR1 MNHEY and CDR2 SVGAGI. This CDR3 is built from 15 residues. The CDR3 sequence: CASSYSMGGRYEQYF.

The chain recombines TRBV20-1 with TRBJ2-3; TCRdb reports TRBD2, a call that lacks DNA to check it against. The CDR3 consists of 18 residues. Germline V gene data show CDR1 as DFQATT and CDR2 as SNEGSKA (reference sequence). CDR3 residues: CSADGIWIIAGEGDTQYF.

The chain uses TRBV7-2 and TRBJ2-7; TCRdb returns TRBD1, unconfirmable since there is no DNA. The CDR3 consists of 13 residues. CDR1 and CDR2 (germline): SGHTA, FQGNSA. This CDR3 reads CASSQEDIYEQYF.

The gene calls are TRBV5-4 and TRBJ2-2. The CDR3 consists of 16 residues. In germline, CDR1 is SGHNT, CDR2 YYREEE (reference sequence). CDR3 protein: CASSPPRAEDTGELFF.

V and J are TRBV6-1 and TRBJ2-1; checking the TCRdb D call of TRBD2 is not possible without DNA. The CDR3 length is 16 residues. Germline V gives CDR1 MNHNS, CDR2 SASEGT. This CDR3 is CASGGLAGSSYNEQFF.

The chain employs TRBV28 and TRBJ2-6. Looked up from germline, CDR1 is MDHEN and CDR2 is SYDVKM. The CDR3 extends over 16 amino acids. CDR3 in amino acids: CASSSADSSGANVLTF.

This chain uses TRBV5-4 with TRBJ2-3; TCRdb picks TRBD1, but there is no DNA to check that call. There are 14 residues in the CDR3. Per germline, CDR1 SGHNT and CDR2 YYREEE (reference sequence). The CDR3 reads CASSEQGSTDTQYF.

The CDR3 sequence: CASSVAVSGGEQYF. J is TRBJ2-7 and V is TRBV9; TCRdb indicates TRBD1, and absent DNA this call remains unverified. Germline CDR1 SGDLS, CDR2 YYNGEE. The CDR3 runs to 14 residues.

The J gene is TRBJ2-7, the V gene TRBV4-3. The CDR3 consists of 13 residues. Germline V gene data show CDR1 as LGHNA and CDR2 as YSLEER. This CDR3 is CASSQGITYEQYF.

This rearrangement joins TRBV29-1 to TRBJ2-5; TCRdb indicates TRBD1, and absent DNA this call remains unverified. The CDR3 extends over 17 amino acids. Germline V gene sequence: CDR1 SQVTM, CDR2 ANQGSEA. The CDR3 region is CSVEDGLGQAVLGPQYF. The full variable domain, rest sourced from reference TRBV29-1 and TRBJ2-5, is SAVISQKPSRDICQRGTSLTIQCQVDSQVTMMFWYRQQPGQSLTLIATANQGSEATYESGFVIDKFPISRPNLTFSTLTVSNMSPEDSSIYLCSVEDGLGQAVLGPQYFGPGTRLLVL.

The chain links TRBV6-2 or TRBV6-3 to TRBJ2-7. The CDR3 is 13 residues long. Germline values: CDR1 MNHEY, CDR2 SVGEGT. The CDR3 is CASSYSSLLEQYF.

The chain carries TRBV4-1 and TRBJ1-5; as DNA is missing, the TRBD1 call by TCRdb cannot be tested. Germline CDR1 reads MGHRA; CDR2 reads YSYEKL. This CDR3 is 17 amino acids long. The CDR3 sequence is CASSQERMDRSNQPQHF.

V and J are TRBV6-9 and TRBJ1-4; TCRdb outputs TRBD1, but without DNA this stays unchecked. Germline V gene lookup returns CDR1 MNHGY and CDR2 SVAAGI. The CDR3 has 17 residues. The chain's CDR3 is CASSYPKPGQNNEKLFF.

The chain recombines TRBV6-1 with TRBJ2-1. Germline V gene data show CDR1 as MNHNS and CDR2 as SASEGT. This CDR3 has 15 residues. This CDR3 is CASSKGAHSYNEQFF.

The CDR3 protein is CASSLGSSGAINEQFF. The chain couples TRBV5-7 to TRBJ2-1; the TCRdb call, TRBD2, lacks DNA for checking. TRBV5-7 is an open reading frame, and its role is uncertain. The CDR3 consists of 16 residues.

The genes are TRBV20-1 and TRBJ2-2; TCRdb selects TRBD2, and the lack of DNA leaves this call unchecked. CDR1 is DFQATT, CDR2 SNEGSKA, per germline (reference sequence). The CDR3 length is 14 residues. The CDR3 reads CSASASGSTGELFF.

The rearrangement links TRBV12-3 or TRBV12-4 to TRBJ2-3. CDR3 length: 14 amino acids. CDR3 in amino acids: CASSLWPITDTQYF.

The chain couples TRBV12-3 or TRBV12-4 to TRBJ2-3; TCRdb's assignment of TRBD2 cannot be checked, as there is no DNA. CDR3 length: 16 amino acids. The CDR3 loop reads CASSPRTSALTDTQYF.

The chain combines TRBV18 with TRBJ2-5; no DNA is available, so the TRBD1 call from TCRdb remains unchecked. This CDR3 spans 16 amino acids. From germline, CDR1 is KGHSH and CDR2 LQKENI. CDR3 residues: CASSPGIGDRRETQYF.

This rearrangement joins TRBV27 to TRBJ2-5; absent DNA, TCRdb's TRBD1 call cannot be checked. CDR1 is MNHEY and CDR2 is SMNVEV in the germline V gene (reference sequence). This CDR3 contains 13 residues. The CDR3 sequence is CASSLITGETQYF.